The rows below give T cell receptor beta chains drawn from one sample of a study of blood T cells in healthy people across ages. One entry per CDR3 protein results from TCRdb running MiXCR on the 5' RACE reads. The data contain hundreds of thousands of distinct CDR3 sequences, approximately 30% of them singletons. The sequenced sample consisted of blood. Source of these receptors: a woman aged 80 or older in good health. CDR3s include the opening cysteine and the closing phenylalanine or tryptophan. D genes are given only for firm matches. Where a row states a size, it is once, few, many or the class of an expanded clone; other rows omit it.

.	TRBV3-1	12	TRBJ1-1	.	CASSQFGTEAFF	TGTGCCAGCAGCCAATTCGGCACTGAAGCTTTCTTT
TRBD2	TRBV5-5	18	TRBJ2-3	many	CASSLFPSGETSTDTQYF	TGTGCCAGCAGCTTGTTTCCTAGCGGGGAGACTAGCACAGATACGCAGTATTTT
.	TRBV7-3	14	TRBJ1-6	.	CASSSPCQNSPLHF	TGTGCCAGCAGCTCCCCGTGTCAAAATTCACCCCTCCACTTT
TRBD1	TRBV27	14	TRBJ1-2	many	CASGDRGFNYGYTF	TGTGCCAGCGGAGACAGGGGATTTAACTATGGCTACACCTTC
.	TRBV7-9	14	TRBJ2-1	.	CASSALAGFDEQFF	TGTGCCAGCAGCGCACTGGCAGGGTTTGATGAGCAGTTCTTC
.	TRBV6-4	15	TRBJ2-3	.	CASSDSILATDTQYF	TGTGCCAGCAGTGACTCGATTTTAGCTACAGATACGCAGTATTTT
.	TRBV20-1	15	TRBJ2-1	.	CSAAGFYDMGNEQFF	TGCAGTGCTGCCGGATTTTATGACATGGGCAATGAGCAGTTCTTC
.	TRBV20-1	14	TRBJ2-5	.	CSARGRRTEETQYF	TGCAGTGCTAGAGGTCGTCGGACTGAAGAGACCCAGTACTTC
.	TRBV5-6	17	TRBJ2-1	.	CASSPDADSKTRNEQFF	TGTGCCAGCAGCCCCGACGCGGACTCTAAAACGAGGAATGAGCAGTTCTTC
.	TRBV4-1	14	TRBJ2-5	many	CSSSQDAGRETQYF	TGCTCCAGCAGCCAAGACGCAGGGAGGGAGACCCAGTACTTC
.	TRBV3-1	16	TRBJ1-1	.	CASSQAQRGADTEAFF	TGTGCCAGCAGCCAAGCCCAGAGGGGGGCGGACACTGAAGCTTTCTTT
TRBD2	TRBV5-1	20	TRBJ2-7	many	CASSSTGSLAGEPLPSEQYF	TGCGCCAGCAGCTCCACCGGGTCCCTAGCGGGGGAGCCACTACCCAGCGAGCAGTACTTC
.	TRBV19	13	TRBJ1-1	.	CASSIAGRTEAFF	TGTGCCAGTAGTATAGCAGGGCGGACTGAAGCTTTCTTT